The next 29 T cell receptor beta chains were all read from a single sample in a study of shared clonotypes between healthy human individuals. Only in-frame clones appear in the TCRdb table, and some are missing; sequencing was by immunoSEQ multiplex PCR. The data hold around 2.1 million clones, with approximately 96% observed a single time. What was sequenced was naive CD4+ T cells sorted from blood. Documented subset: CD45RA+ positively selected. These receptors came from a man between 18 and 35 years old in good health.

The CDR3 DNA reads as TGTGCCAGGACTGCCACAGGGGGCGGGACAGATACGCAGTATTTT. This gives the protein CARTATGGGTDTQYF. The chain combines TRBV2 with TRBJ2-3, with TRBD1 identical over 9 bases. Looked up from germline, CDR1 is SNHLY and CDR2 is FYNNEI. V trimming: 9 bases; J trimming: 3 bases; junction bases outside the gene matches: 10. This CDR3 spans 15 amino acids.

The chain has TRBV6-6 and TRBJ2-2; 7 nucleotides line up with TRBD2. CDR1 is MNHNY, CDR2 SVGAGI, per germline (reference sequence). With V trimmed by 4 bases and J by 0 bases, 5 bases remained unmatched. The length of the CDR3 is 16 residues. In DNA, the CDR3 is TGTGCCAGCAGTTTTCCTAGCGGATCGAACACCGGGGAGCTGTTTTTT. It specifies CASSFPSGSNTGELFF.

Details on this clone: Since a much larger clone is just one base distant, this may be a read error. Other DNA sequences in this sample translate to the same CDR3. The chain recombines TRBV4-1 with TRBJ1-1; 7 nucleotides align to TRBD1. Germline V gene sequence: CDR1 MGHRA, CDR2 YSYEKL. V trimming: 4 bases; J trimming: 1 base; junction bases outside the gene matches: 0. CDR3 length: 13 amino acids. The CDR3 spells CASSRQGNTEAFF. The DNA for the CDR3 is TGCGCCAGCAGCCGACAGGGGAACACTGAAGCTTTCTTT.

The rearrangement uses TRBV15 and TRBJ2-3; D possibly uses TRBD1 or TRBD2 (5 bases each). V lost 0 bases and J lost 0, with 19 bases in between. This CDR3 is built from 19 residues. Germline V gene sequence: CDR1 LNHNV, CDR2 YYDKDF (reference sequence). The CDR3 reads CATSRERAQGITSTDTQYF. CDR3 in DNA: TGTGCCACCAGCAGAGAGAGGGCCCAGGGCATCACTAGCACAGATACGCAGTATTTT.

In its sample, this clone was seen once. The V and J genes are TRBV6-5 and TRBJ2-2; 7 bases line up with TRBD2. The germline CDR1 and CDR2 sequences are MNHEY and SVGAGI. The CDR3 spans 16 residues. V lost 2 bases, J lost 7 bases, and 10 bases stayed unmatched. The CDR3: CASSYQPGLPVGELFF. DNA of the CDR3: TGTGCCAGCAGTTACCAGCCGGGACTACCGGTCGGGGAGCTGTTTTTT.

V is TRBV5-1 and J is TRBJ2-6; no reliable D call. V was trimmed by 0 bases and J by 4 bases, leaving 14 bases between them. The CDR3 totals 17 residues. Germline CDR1 reads SGHRS; CDR2 reads YFSETQ. CDR3: CASSLEPQLMGANVLTF. CDR3 in DNA: TGCGCCAGCAGCTTGGAACCGCAACTCATGGGGGCCAACGTCCTGACTTTC.

V is TRBV28 and J is TRBJ1-1; TRBD1 agrees at 11 bases. After removal of 4 bases from V and 7 bases from J, the junction contained 8 bases not matched to a gene. This CDR3 has 15 amino acids. From germline, CDR1 is MDHEN and CDR2 SYDVKM. Here the CDR3 DNA reads TGTGCCAGCAGTTCGGACAGGGGGCCTTCCAGTGAAGCTTTCTTT. Amino acid sequence: CASSSDRGPSSEAFF. Looking up the rest from reference TRBV28 and TRBJ1-1 gives the full variable domain: DVKVTQSSRYLVKRTGEKVFLECVQDMDHENMFWYRQDPGLGLRLIYFSYDVKMKEKGDIPEGYSVSREKKERFSLILESASTNQTSMYLCASSSDRGPSSEAFFGQGTRLTVV.

Regarding this clone: Other DNA variants within this sample encode the same CDR3. The chain has TRBV18 and TRBJ1-1; the D gene is possibly TRBD1 (6 bases). Germline-derived CDR1 and CDR2 are KGHSH and LQKENI. The CDR3 contains 14 residues. V was cut by 2 bases and J by 0 bases, with 7 bases left in between. In DNA, the CDR3 is TGTGCCAGCTCACCAGCAGGGGTGAACACTGAAGCTTTCTTT. Amino acids: CASSPAGVNTEAFF.

This rearrangement joins TRBV7-9 to TRBJ2-7, with 11 bases identical to TRBD1. The CDR3 is made up of 14 amino acids. After removal of 6 bases from V and 3 bases from J, the junction contained 4 bases not matched to a gene. In germline, CDR1 is SEHNR, CDR2 FQNEAQ (reference sequence). The CDR3 DNA is TGTGCCAGCAGGTCCGGGACAGGGGGCTACGAGCAGTACTTC. Amino acids: CASRSGTGGYEQYF.

This chain connects TRBV20-1 to TRBJ2-7, with TRBD1 identical over 8 bases. The CDR3 runs 11 residues. Germline assignment: CDR1 DFQATT and CDR2 SNEGSKA (reference sequence). The CDR3 DNA sequence: TGCAGCATCGGACAGGGTCAAATGAAGTACTTC. The encoded protein is CSIGQGQMKYF.

Details on this clone: Different DNA sequences within this sample yield the same CDR3. The chain is built from TRBV7-2 and TRBJ1-6; D gene uncertain. The CDR3 is 12 residues long. V dropped 3 bases and J dropped 5 bases, with 2 bases sitting between them. CDR1 SGHTA and CDR2 FQGNSA come from the germline V gene. Here the CDR3 reads CASSFNNSPLHF. The CDR3 nucleotides read TGTGCCAGCAGCTTCAATAATTCACCCCTCCACTTT.

This clone was picked up one time. The chain has TRBV10-2 and TRBJ2-1; 10 nucleotides agree with TRBD2. CDR3 length: 14 residues. From germline, CDR1 is WSHSY and CDR2 SAAADI. The trim removed 0 bases at V and 9 bases at J, leaving 2 bases unmatched. The CDR3 nucleotides are TGCGCCAGCAGTGAGTCACTAGCGGGGCTTGAGCAGTTCTTC. It specifies CASSESLAGLEQFF.

The chain employs TRBV6-5 and TRBJ2-7, with TRBD2 matching 10 bases. CDR1 and CDR2 (germline): MNHEY, SVGAGI. The CDR3 totals 15 residues. V was clipped by 3 bases and J by 1 base; unmatched bases: 3. Written as DNA, the CDR3 is TGTGCCAGCAGTTATGCTAGCGGGGGATCCTACGAGCAGTACTTC. It codes for CASSYASGGSYEQYF.

The CDR3 DNA is TGTGCCAGTCAAAAGGACATTGCTCTAATTGGCTACACCTTC. It specifies CASQKDIALIGYTF. V usage is TRBV10-3 and J usage is TRBJ1-2; D is perhaps TRBD1 (5 bases). Trimming pared 10 bases from V and 7 bases from J, leaving 22 bases between. CDR1 and CDR2 (germline): ENHRY, SYGVKD. This CDR3 has 14 residues.

Regarding this clone: Other DNA sequences of this sample code for an identical CDR3. V and J are TRBV20-1 and TRBJ2-5; D call uncertain. Germline assignment: CDR1 DFQATT and CDR2 SNEGSKA (reference sequence). V gave up 4 bases and J gave up 1 base, with 1 base separating them. This CDR3 is built from 10 residues. CDR3 in amino acids: CSATQETQYF. CDR3 coding DNA: TGCAGTGCTACCCAAGAGACCCAGTACTTC.

V usage is TRBV30 and J usage is TRBJ2-7, with D possibly being TRBD2 (6 bases). Germline CDR1 and CDR2: GTSNPN and SVGIG (reference sequence). The CDR3 loop spans 12 amino acids. V lost 3 bases, J lost 6 bases, and 12 bases lay in between. The CDR3 region has the DNA TGTGCCTGGAGACGGACCGGGGGCGAGCAGTACTTC. This translates into CAWRRTGGEQYF.

The chain joins TRBV9 to TRBJ1-3; D might be TRBD1 (5 bases). The germline V gene encodes CDR1 SGDLS and CDR2 YYNGEE. The V end was cut by 4 bases, the J end by 5 bases, with 13 bases between. The CDR3 contains 14 residues. The CDR3 region is CASSSPGGRNTIYF. The CDR3 nucleotides are TGTGCCAGCAGCTCCCCGGGGGGGAGAAACACCATATATTTT.

V gene TRBV10-1 combines with J gene TRBJ1-6; D ambiguous. The CDR3 covers 16 residues. The V end was cut by 3 bases, the J end by 0 bases, with 9 bases between. Per the germline V gene, CDR1 is WNHNN and CDR2 is SYGVQD (reference sequence). The chain's CDR3 is CASSESESSYNSPLHF. In nucleotides, the CDR3 is TGCGCCAGCAGTGAAAGCGAGAGCTCCTATAATTCACCCCTCCACTTT.

This clone was detected only once. V and J are TRBV5-1 and TRBJ2-5, with D tentatively TRBD1 or TRBD2 (5 bases each). CDR3 length: 14 amino acids. Trimming left V 7 bases short and J 7 bases short, with 20 bases between. In germline, CDR1 is SGHRS, CDR2 YFSETQ. The CDR3 here is CASALGVGGRTQYF. In nucleotides, the CDR3 is TGCGCCAGCGCCTTAGGGGTAGGTGGGAGGACCCAGTACTTC.

V and J are TRBV7-3 and TRBJ2-5; 7 bases align to TRBD1. The CDR3 loop spans 15 amino acids. The germline gives CDR1 SGHTA, CDR2 FQGTGA. J lost 3 bases, V lost 5 bases, and 9 bases had no gene match. CDR3 nucleotides: TGTGCCAGCAGCCCTCTCCGGGGACAGAAAGAGACCCAGTACTTC. Its translation: CASSPLRGQKETQYF.

This sequence joins TRBV11-2 and TRBJ2-5; 12 bases line up with TRBD2. The V gene end was trimmed by 5 bases and the J gene end by 2 bases; junction bases not matched to a gene: 3. CDR1 is SGHAT, CDR2 FQNNGV, per germline. The CDR3 contains 15 residues. The CDR3 DNA reads as TGTGCCAGCAGCCCCGGACTAGCGGGACAAGAGACCCAGTACTTC. Amino acid sequence: CASSPGLAGQETQYF.

The rearrangement uses TRBV7-8 and TRBJ1-4, with D perhaps matching TRBD1 (5 bases). This CDR3 comprises 16 residues. Trimming cost V 1 base and J 6 bases, with 15 bases left between them. Per germline, CDR1 SGHVS and CDR2 FQNEAQ. The CDR3 DNA follows: TGTGCCAGCAGCTTAGTTCTGGGGGGAGTTGATGAAAAACTGTTTTTT. This translates into CASSLVLGGVDEKLFF.

The chain links TRBV6-1 to TRBJ1-2, with 9 nucleotides matching TRBD1. Germline V CDR1 and CDR2: MNHNS, SASEGT. The CDR3 spans 15 residues. Trimming at V came to 0 bases and at J to 8 bases, leaving 7 bases not matched to a gene. CDR3 sequence reads: CASSEAHGQGFGYTF. CDR3 DNA sequence: TGTGCCAGCAGTGAAGCGCATGGACAGGGGTTCGGCTACACCTTC.

The chain employs TRBV30 and TRBJ2-5; D ambiguous. Germline V gene sequence: CDR1 GTSNPN, CDR2 SVGIG (reference sequence). This CDR3 region has 17 residues. V lost 5 bases and J lost 0, with 22 bases in between. The chain's CDR3 is CAWSGLRSILYQETQYF. The CDR3 nucleotides read TGTGCCTGGTCCGGGTTGAGGTCTATCTTGTACCAAGAGACCCAGTACTTC.

This clone was counted a single time. The rearrangement joins TRBV5-1 to TRBJ1-2; possible D gene TRBD1, 6 bases. The CDR3 totals 14 residues. The V end lost 4 bases, the J end lost 7 bases, and 17 bases lay between the germline ends. Germline values: CDR1 SGHRS, CDR2 YFSETQ. The CDR3 DNA follows: TGCGCCAGCAGCCCAGATAACAGGGACCCTGGCTACACCTTC. It specifies CASSPDNRDPGYTF.

The chain is built from TRBV19 and TRBJ1-1; 7 positions match TRBD1. The V and J ends lost 5 bases and 5 bases, in that order; junction bases with no gene match: 2. CDR1 is LNHDA, CDR2 SQIVND, per germline (reference sequence). CDR3 length: 12 residues. CDR3 DNA: TGTGCCAGTAGTTTCAGGGGGACTGAAGCTTTCTTT. It translates to CASSFRGTEAFF.

The rearrangement joins TRBV18 to TRBJ1-2; D call uncertain. CDR3 length equals 13 residues. Germline CDR1 KGHSH, CDR2 LQKENI. Trimming stripped 4 bases from V and 5 bases from J, with 11 bases between. Here the CDR3 DNA reads TGTGCCAGCTCACGATCCCAGCTATATGGCTACACCTTC. Its translation: CASSRSQLYGYTF.

The chain joins TRBV27 to TRBJ1-4, with D tentatively TRBD1 (6 bases). V was clipped by 8 bases and J by 7 bases, with 17 bases between them. Germline values: CDR1 MNHEY, CDR2 SMNVEV (reference sequence). The CDR3 has 14 residues. Here the CDR3 reads CASGWGALGEKLFF. As DNA, the CDR3 is TGTGCCAGCGGGTGGGGGGCGCTGGGTGAAAAACTGTTTTTT. Together with reference TRBV27 and TRBJ1-4, the CDR3 gives the full variable domain: EAQVTQNPRYLITVTGKKLTVTCSQNMNHEYMSWYRQDPGLGLRQIYYSMNVEVTDKGDVPEGYKVSRKEKRNFPLILESPSPNQTSLYFCASGWGALGEKLFFGSGTQLSVL.

The gene calls are TRBV7-2 and TRBJ1-3; TRBD1 might be the D (5 bases). With 0 bases removed from V and 8 bases from J, the gap between germline ends came to 17 bases. CDR1 is SGHTA, CDR2 FQGNSA, per germline. The CDR3 consists of 16 residues. This CDR3 is CASSLAQAGLGYTIYF. The CDR3 nucleotides are TGTGCCAGCAGCTTAGCGCAAGCGGGACTCGGGTACACCATATATTTT.